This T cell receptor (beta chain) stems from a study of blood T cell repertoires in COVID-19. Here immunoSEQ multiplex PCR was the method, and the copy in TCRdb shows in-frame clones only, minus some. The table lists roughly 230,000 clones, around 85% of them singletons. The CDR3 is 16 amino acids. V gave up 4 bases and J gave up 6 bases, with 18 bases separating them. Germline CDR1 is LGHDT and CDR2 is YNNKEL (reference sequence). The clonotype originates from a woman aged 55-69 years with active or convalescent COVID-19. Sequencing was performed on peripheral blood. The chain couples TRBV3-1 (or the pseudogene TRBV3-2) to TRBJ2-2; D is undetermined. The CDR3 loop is CASSPTSESESGELFF. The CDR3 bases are TGTGCCAGCAGCCCTACCTCCGAGAGTGAGTCCGGGGAGCTGTTTTTT.